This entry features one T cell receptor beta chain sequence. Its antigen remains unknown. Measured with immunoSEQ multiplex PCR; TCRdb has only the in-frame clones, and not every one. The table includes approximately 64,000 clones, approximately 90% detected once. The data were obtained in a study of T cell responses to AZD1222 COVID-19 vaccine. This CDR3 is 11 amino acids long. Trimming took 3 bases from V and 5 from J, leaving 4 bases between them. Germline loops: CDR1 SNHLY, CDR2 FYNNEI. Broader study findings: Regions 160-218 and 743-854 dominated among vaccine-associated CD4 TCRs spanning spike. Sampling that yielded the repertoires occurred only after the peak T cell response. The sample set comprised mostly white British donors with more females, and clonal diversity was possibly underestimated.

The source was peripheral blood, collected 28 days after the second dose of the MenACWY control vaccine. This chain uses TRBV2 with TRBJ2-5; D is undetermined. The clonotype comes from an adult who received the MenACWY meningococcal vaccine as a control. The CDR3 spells CASSDRETQYF. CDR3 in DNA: TGTGCCAGCAGTGACCGGGAGACCCAGTACTTC. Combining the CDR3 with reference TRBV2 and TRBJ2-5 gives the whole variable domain EPEVTQTPSHQVTQMGQEVILRCVPISNHLYFYWYRQILGQKVEFLVSFYNNEISEKSEIFDDQFSVERPDGSNFTLKIRSTKLEDSAMYFCASSDRETQYFGPGTRLLVL.